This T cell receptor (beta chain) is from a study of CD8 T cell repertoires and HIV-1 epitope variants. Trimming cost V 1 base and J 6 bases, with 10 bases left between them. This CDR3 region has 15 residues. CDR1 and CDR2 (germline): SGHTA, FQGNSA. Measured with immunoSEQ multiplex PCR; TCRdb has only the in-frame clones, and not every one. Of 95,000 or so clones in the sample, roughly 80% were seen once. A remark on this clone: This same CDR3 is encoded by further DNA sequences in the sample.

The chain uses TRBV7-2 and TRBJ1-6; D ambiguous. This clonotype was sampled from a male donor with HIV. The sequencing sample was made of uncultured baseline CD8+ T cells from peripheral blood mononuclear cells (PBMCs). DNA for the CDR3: TGTGCCAGCAGCTTAGGGACCCCAATTAATTCACCCCTCCACTTT. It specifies CASSLGTPINSPLHF.